A single sample is the source of the 32 T cell receptor beta chains below, sequenced in a study of tissue T cells after allogeneic stem cell transplantation. Sequenced by immunoSEQ multiplex PCR; TCRdb stores in-frame clones only, minus some. This table holds roughly 7,700 clones, approximately 46% found once. The time point is: mouse harvest day 7 after allogeneic transplant. Tail vein injection delivered 10^7 T-cell-depleted bone marrow cells and 10^6 splenic CD5+ T cells. Sequencing used skin. These receptors all come from a female BALB/c mouse given C57BL/6 T cells with graft-versus-host disease after an allogeneic hematopoietic cell transplant.

A remark on this clone: These gene names are mouse names. The read terminates 1 residue ahead of where the CDR3 ends, so the germline J gene completes it. The chain combines TRBV1 with TRBJ2-5; 7 nucleotides line up with TRBD2. The germline CDR1 and CDR2 sequences are NSQYPW and LRSPGD (reference sequence). Unmatched junction bases numbered 3, after V lost 1 base and J lost 5 bases. This CDR3 is built from 14 residues. The CDR3 protein is CTCSAAGGRDTQYF. The part of the CDR3 DNA that was read is TGCACCTGCAGTGCAGCTGGGGGTCGAGACACCCAGTAC.

This clone was seen more than once but under ten times. Mouse gene names apply. Read data end 1 residue before the CDR3 end; the end is taken from the germline J gene. The gene calls are TRBV26 and TRBJ2-4; 9 positions agree with TRBD2. V lost 1 base and J lost 0; bases outside the gene matches: 5. Germline-derived CDR1 and CDR2 are KGHPV and FQNQEV (reference sequence). The CDR3 is 17 amino acids. CDR3 sequence: CASSLYLGGVSQNTLYF. The CDR3 bases that were read are TGTGCCAGCAGTCTGTACCTGGGGGGGGTTAGTCAAAACACCTTGTAC.

Remarks on this clone: Gene names follow the mouse nomenclature. From the germline J gene comes the end of the CDR3, since the read stops 1 residue before it. The chain combines TRBV26 with TRBJ2-7, with TRBD1 as a possible D gene (7 bases). This CDR3 has 14 amino acids. Germline V gene sequence: CDR1 KGHPV, CDR2 FQNQEV (reference sequence). Trimming left V 0 bases short and J 4 bases short, with 10 bases between. CDR3 bases read: TGTGCCAGCAGTCTGTCAGGGGGCCCTTATGAACAGTAC. It specifies CASSLSGGPYEQY. The complete CDR3 sequence is CASSLSGGPYEQYF.

For this clone: Mouse gene names apply. CDR3 DNA, as far as it was read: TGTGCAAGCAGCTGGGGACAGGGATATGAACAGTAC. Translating gives CASSWGQGYEQY. The whole CDR3 region reads CASSWGQGYEQYF. The V and J genes are TRBV16 and TRBJ2-7, with TRBD1 matching 9 bases. The read comes to an end 1 residue before the CDR3 does, leaving the germline J gene to fill in the end. The V gene's germline CDR1 is SGHSA and CDR2 FRNQAP. The CDR3 extends over 13 amino acids. V shed 4 bases, J shed 4 bases, and the junction held 2 bases outside the gene matches.

On this clone itself: Genes here carry mouse names. The read stops 1 residue short of the end of the CDR3; the missing end is completed from the germline J gene. The rearrangement uses TRBV13-2 and TRBJ2-7; possible D gene TRBD1, 7 bases. The CDR3 is made up of 15 amino acids. Germline lookup yields CDR1 NNHNN and CDR2 SYGAGS (reference sequence). V dropped 0 bases and J dropped 5 bases, with 15 bases sitting between them. CDR3 DNA, as far as it was read: TGTGCCAGCGGTGATGCGGGGAGGGGGCGCGATGAACAGTAC. Its translation is CASGDAGRGRDEQY. From start to end, the CDR3 is CASGDAGRGRDEQYF.

Turning to this clone: The gene names here belong to mouse. With the read ending 1 residue before the CDR3 end, the germline J gene is used to fill in that end. The same CDR3 arises from other DNA sequences in this sample as well. This sequence joins TRBV26 and TRBJ2-1, with D maybe TRBD1 (5 bases). The CDR3 spans 13 residues. V was trimmed by 6 bases and J by 4 bases, leaving 10 bases between them. Germline V CDR1 and CDR2: KGHPV, FQNQEV (reference sequence). The CDR3 loop is CASSPGLYAEQFF. CDR3 DNA (partial): TGTGCCAGCAGCCCAGGGCTGTATGCTGAGCAGTTC.

Comment on this clone: Gene names are mouse gene names. The CDR3 end lies 1 residue beyond the end of the read and is filled in from the germline J gene. The chain carries TRBV23 and TRBJ1-4; the table assigns TRBD1, which was not confirmed against the DNA. Germline CDR1 reads KGHTA; CDR2 reads FQNQQP. The CDR3 sequence is 13 residues long. CDR3 region: CSSSQQGGERLFF. Incomplete CDR3 DNA: TGCTCCAGCAGTCAACAGGGAGGCGAAAGATTATTT.

Remarks on this clone: Each gene name is a mouse one. Coverage ceases 1 residue before the CDR3 finishes, and the germline J gene fills in the end. The chain recombines TRBV12-1 with TRBJ2-4; D gene ambiguous. The germline gives CDR1 SGHSN, CDR2 HYEKVE. Trimming shortened V by 0 bases and J by 6 bases, and 6 bases separated the two germline ends. The CDR3 is 12 residues long. CDR3 DNA, as far as it was read: TGTGCCAGCTCTCTCGACCGGAACACCTTGTAC. Amino acid sequence: CASSLDRNTLY. In full, the CDR3 is CASSLDRNTLYF. Filled out from reference TRBV12-1 and TRBJ2-4, the complete variable domain reads DSGVVQSPRHIIKEKGGRSVLTCIPISGHSNVVWYQQTLGKELKFLIQHYEKVERDKGFLPSRFSVQQFDDYHSEMNMSALELEDSAMYFCASSLDRNTLYFGAGTRLSVL.

Concerning this clone: Here the gene names and germline are mouse. Read data end 1 residue before the CDR3 end; the end is taken from the germline J gene. This chain links TRBV15 with TRBJ2-7, with TRBD2 matching 8 bases. The germline CDR1 and CDR2 sequences are SGHND and FRSKSL. Germline trimming cut 3 bases from V and 3 bases from J; bases unmatched to any gene: 1. The CDR3 is made up of 13 amino acids. CDR3 sequence: CASSLGGRYEQYF. The covered CDR3 bases are TGTGCCAGCAGTTTGGGGGGGCGCTATGAACAGTAC.

Concerning this clone itself: Genes and germline are mouse. The read is 1 residue too short to cover the CDR3 end, so that end is filled in from the germline J gene. The V and J genes are TRBV2 and TRBJ1-2; D is perhaps TRBD1 (6 bases). Germline CDR1 and CDR2: LGHNA and YSYQKL. The CDR3 is 14 amino acids. V was cut by 2 bases and J by 4 bases, with 11 bases left in between. The CDR3 sequence is CASSQKGEGSDYTF. The DNA read from the CDR3 is TGTGCCAGCAGCCAAAAGGGGGAAGGCTCCGACTACACC.

Concerning this clone itself: Gene names follow the mouse nomenclature. Sequencing ends 1 residue short of the CDR3 end; the germline J gene provides the rest. The V and J genes are TRBV26 and TRBJ2-4, with D tentatively TRBD2 (5 bases). Per germline, CDR1 KGHPV and CDR2 FQNQEV (reference sequence). The CDR3 sequence is 14 residues long. V dropped 4 bases and J dropped 0 bases, with 8 bases sitting between them. The CDR3 loop reads CASSPLDSQNTLYF. The part of the CDR3 DNA that was read is TGTGCCAGCAGTCCACTGGACAGTCAAAACACCTTGTAC.

Notes on this clone: Genes and germline come from the mouse. The CDR3 end is not reached by the read, which stops 1 residue before it; the germline J gene fills it in. This chain links TRBV16 with TRBJ2-7; TRBD2 matches at 9 bases. The V segment lost 2 bases and the J segment 7 bases; nucleotides outside the gene matches: 6. Germline CDR1 is SGHSA and CDR2 is FRNQAP. This CDR3 contains 14 residues. CDR3 in amino acids: CASSLSGGAREQYF. The sequenced CDR3 bases are TGTGCAAGCAGCTTAAGTGGGGGGGCGCGGGAACAGTAC.

Of note for this clone: Mouse gene names apply. The missing CDR3 end, 1 residue past where the read stops, is filled in from the germline J gene. This rearrangement joins TRBV3 to TRBJ1-4; no clear D gene. The CDR3 consists of 13 residues. Trimming took off 6 bases at V and 7 bases at J, with 12 bases between the two ends. CDR1 and CDR2 from the germline V gene are SNHLY and FYNGKV (reference sequence). CDR3 DNA, as far as it was read: TGTGCCAGCAGTCTGAAGGGAAGCGAAAGATTATTT. This translates into CASSLKGSERLF. The whole CDR3 protein reads CASSLKGSERLFF.

Only a few counts were recorded for this clone. Gene names and germline refer to mouse. The read ends 1 residue before the CDR3 terminus; that terminus is restored from the germline J gene. The rearrangement joins TRBV15 to TRBJ2-7, with 9 positions matching TRBD2. The V gene's germline CDR1 is SGHND and CDR2 FRSKSL. V trimming: 6 bases; J trimming: 2 bases; junction bases outside the gene matches: 5. CDR3 length: 14 amino acids. The CDR3 reads CASSPTGGPYEQYF. Incomplete CDR3 DNA: TGTGCCAGCAGCCCGACTGGGGGTCCCTATGAACAGTAC.

In its sample, this clone ranks as medium-sized. Gene names and germline match the mouse. The CDR3 extends 1 residue past the end of the read, so its final part is completed from the germline J gene. This sequence joins TRBV16 and TRBJ2-5; 13 bases match TRBD2. CDR1 and CDR2 (germline): SGHSA, FRNQAP. Trimming at V came to 6 bases and at J to 5 bases, leaving 2 bases not matched to a gene. The CDR3 is 14 amino acids. The sequenced part of the CDR3 DNA is TGTGCAAGCAGTCGGACTGGGGGGGCAGACACCCAGTAC. Protein: CASSRTGGADTQY. The CDR3 in its entirety is CASSRTGGADTQYF.

On this clone: Gene names follow the mouse nomenclature. The read ends 1 residue before the CDR3 terminus; that terminus is restored from the germline J gene. J is TRBJ2-1 and V is TRBV2; 7 bases are a match to TRBD1. The CDR3 has 14 residues. Per germline, CDR1 LGHNA and CDR2 YSYQKL. J gave up 7 bases and V 1 base, and 4 bases lay outside the gene matches. The CDR3 region is CASSQGDRRAEQFF. CDR3 bases read: TGTGCCAGCAGCCAAGGGGACAGAAGGGCTGAGCAGTTC.

For this clone: Gene names are mouse gene names. The read terminates 1 residue ahead of where the CDR3 ends, so the germline J gene completes it. The V and J genes are TRBV16 and TRBJ2-2; 10 positions match TRBD2. The germline CDR1 and CDR2 sequences are SGHSA and FRNQAP. The CDR3 runs 16 residues. The V and J ends lost 5 bases and 4 bases, in that order; junction bases with no gene match: 7. Incomplete CDR3 DNA: TGTGCAAGCAGCGTCTGGGGGGGCGCGGGCACCGGGCAGCTCTAC. It translates to CASSVWGGAGTGQLY. The entire CDR3 reads CASSVWGGAGTGQLYF.

With regard to this clone: The genes and germline here are from mouse. The sequence runs out 1 residue before the end of the CDR3; the remainder is reconstructed from the germline J gene. The sample contains more than one DNA sequence encoding this CDR3. The V gene is TRBV26, the J gene TRBJ1-6; D possibly corresponds to TRBD1 (6 bases). TRBJ1-6 is recorded as an ORF, its role being uncertain. The CDR3 covers 14 residues. The germline gives CDR1 KGHPV, CDR2 FQNQEV (reference sequence). V lost 2 bases, J lost 4 bases, and 6 bases lay in between. CDR3 DNA, as far as it was read: TGTGCCAGCAGTCTGGGACAGTATAATTCGCCCCTCTAC. Its protein product is CASSLGQYNSPLY. The whole CDR3 reads CASSLGQYNSPLYF.

For this clone: Gene names are mouse gene names. The read gets to within 1 residue of the CDR3 end, and the germline J gene fills in the rest. The chain employs TRBV13-2 and TRBJ2-5, with D perhaps TRBD2 (6 bases). Trimming left V 0 bases short and J 6 bases short, with 8 bases between. This CDR3 has 13 amino acids. Germline V gives CDR1 NNHNN, CDR2 SYGAGS (reference sequence). The covered CDR3 bases are TGTGCCAGCGGTGATGCCCTGGGGGACACCCAGTAC. This translates into CASGDALGDTQY. The full CDR3 sequence reads CASGDALGDTQYF.

This clone was counted a few times. Gene names follow the mouse nomenclature. The read comes to an end 1 residue before the CDR3 does, leaving the germline J gene to fill in the end. The chain uses TRBV26 and TRBJ1-4, with a weak D call TRBD1 (6 bases). The germline V gene has CDR1 KGHPV and CDR2 FQNQEV (reference sequence). The CDR3 spans 15 residues. Trimming took off 1 base at V and 4 bases at J, with 10 bases between the two ends. The sequenced CDR3 bases are TGTGCCAGCAGTCTGTTGGGGGCGCGCAACGAAAGATTATTT. It yields the protein CASSLLGARNERLF. The whole CDR3 sequence reads CASSLLGARNERLFF.

Remarks on this clone: Mouse gene names apply. Read coverage stops 1 residue before the CDR3 terminus; the germline J gene supplies the remainder. The rearrangement links TRBV13-2 to TRBJ2-3; perhaps D is TRBD1 or TRBD2 (6 bases each). This CDR3 contains 15 residues. Germline CDR1 NNHNN, CDR2 SYGAGS (reference sequence). V was cut by 4 bases and J by 0 bases, with 12 bases left in between. The CDR3 here is CASGLGGTSAETLYF. The CDR3 bases that were read are TGTGCCAGCGGTCTTGGGGGCACTAGTGCAGAAACGCTGTAT.

This clone was seen a handful of times. Gene names follow the mouse nomenclature. Read coverage stops 1 residue before the CDR3 terminus; the germline J gene supplies the remainder. The chain uses TRBV16 and TRBJ2-7; 10 positions match TRBD2. V lost 0 bases and J lost 5; bases outside the gene matches: 4. The CDR3 runs 15 residues. Germline V gene lookup returns CDR1 SGHSA and CDR2 FRNQAP. CDR3 sequence reads: CASSLDLGGRHEQYF. The CDR3 bases that were read are TGTGCAAGCAGCTTAGACCTGGGGGGGCGCCATGAACAGTAC.

This clone was counted a single time. The gene names given are mouse names. The missing CDR3 end, 1 residue past where the read stops, is filled in from the germline J gene. The chain is built from TRBV2 and TRBJ1-1, with TRBD1 identical over 7 bases. The germline V gene has CDR1 LGHNA and CDR2 YSYQKL. This CDR3 comprises 14 residues. With V trimmed by 1 base and J by 4 bases, 3 bases remained unmatched. CDR3 amino acids: CASSQGQGGTEVFF. Partial CDR3 DNA: TGTGCCAGCAGCCAAGGACAGGGCGGCACAGAAGTCTTC.

In regard to this clone: The gene names here belong to mouse. The read finishes 1 residue shy of the CDR3 end, and the germline J gene is used to complete it. This chain connects TRBV13-1 to TRBJ2-4, with no clear D. This CDR3 has 13 residues. CDR1 and CDR2 from the germline V gene are NSHNY and SYGAGN. V gave up 3 bases and J gave up 0 bases, with 5 bases separating them. This chain's CDR3 is CASSGSSQNTLYF. The DNA read from the CDR3 is TGTGCCAGCAGTGGAAGTAGTCAAAACACCTTGTAC.

This clone is medium-sized within its sample. Mouse names are used for the genes. The observed sequence ends 1 residue before the CDR3 terminus, with the missing tail filled in from the germline J gene. The rearrangement uses TRBV26 and TRBJ1-3; 7 positions match TRBD1. Germline V CDR1 and CDR2: KGHPV, FQNQEV (reference sequence). There are 14 residues in the CDR3. The junction had 4 bases not matched to a gene; V was cut back by 8 bases and J by 0 bases. The CDR3 spells CASAGQYSGNTLYF. CDR3 DNA (partial): TGTGCCAGCGCGGGACAGTATTCTGGAAATACGCTCTAT. Full variable domain (outside the CDR3, taken from reference TRBV26 and TRBJ1-3): NSKVIQTPRYLVKGQGQKAKMRCIPEKGHPVVFWYQQNKNNEFKFLINFQNQEVLQQIDMTEKRFSAECPSNSPCSLEIQSSEAGDSALYLCASAGQYSGNTLYFGEGSRLIVV.

This clone has only a few counts. The listed genes are named as in mouse. The read falls 1 residue short of the CDR3 end, and the missing part is taken from the germline J gene. The genes are TRBV12-2 and TRBJ2-5, with 7 bases fitting TRBD1. V was clipped by 4 bases and J by 6 bases; unmatched bases: 3. This CDR3 contains 12 residues. Germline assignment: CDR1 SGHLS and CDR2 HYDKME. CDR3 sequence: CASSQDRDTQYF. The CDR3 DNA, read in part, is TGTGCCAGCTCCCAGGACAGGGACACCCAGTAC.

A single count supports this clone. Germline and genes: mouse. The read ends 1 residue early relative to the CDR3; the germline J gene fills the gap. The genes are TRBV26 and TRBJ2-7, with 10 positions matching TRBD1. This CDR3 has 14 amino acids. V lost 4 bases to trimming and J lost 7 bases; unmatched junction nucleotides: 7. Germline CDR1 reads KGHPV; CDR2 reads FQNQEV (reference sequence). The CDR3 region is CASSPDRGRGEQYF. CDR3 DNA, as far as it was read: TGTGCCAGCAGTCCCGACAGGGGGCGGGGCGAACAGTAC. The full variable domain, its missing parts supplied by reference TRBV26 and TRBJ2-7, is NSKVIQTPRYLVKGQGQKAKMRCIPEKGHPVVFWYQQNKNNEFKFLINFQNQEVLQQIDMTEKRFSAECPSNSPCSLEIQSSEAGDSALYLCASSPDRGRGEQYFGPGTRLTVL.

Worth noting for this clone: The listed genes are named as in mouse. Read sequence stops 1 residue before the CDR3 end, and the germline J gene provides the missing end. The chain uses TRBV19 and TRBJ2-5; D possibly uses TRBD1 or TRBD2 (6 bases each). This CDR3 is 13 amino acids long. V was clipped by 2 bases and J by 6 bases, with 10 bases between them. Germline V gene data show CDR1 as FNHDT and CDR2 as SITEND (reference sequence). The CDR3 is CASSIGGGDTQYF. The CDR3 bases that were read are TGTGCCAGCAGTATCGGGGGCGGCGACACCCAGTAC.

This clone was counted between two and nine times. All gene names here are mouse names. Read data end 1 residue before the CDR3 end; the end is taken from the germline J gene. The genes are TRBV26 and TRBJ2-1; 7 positions match TRBD1. With V trimmed by 6 bases and J by 3 bases, 2 bases remained unmatched. This CDR3 has 13 residues. Per germline, CDR1 KGHPV and CDR2 FQNQEV (reference sequence). The CDR3 is CASRPGGYAEQFF. The covered CDR3 bases are TGTGCCAGCAGGCCAGGGGGCTATGCTGAGCAGTTC.

Turning to this clone: These gene names are mouse names. Read sequence stops 1 residue before the CDR3 end, and the germline J gene provides the missing end. The sample contains more than one DNA sequence encoding this CDR3. The genes are TRBV3 and TRBJ1-2; D is undetermined. V was clipped by 1 base and J by 0 bases, with 3 bases between them. CDR3 length: 13 amino acids. Germline-derived CDR1 and CDR2 are SNHLY and FYNGKV (reference sequence). The sequenced CDR3 bases are TGTGCCAGCAGCTTAGGGGCAAACTCCGACTACACC. It yields the protein CASSLGANSDYT. The full CDR3 protein is CASSLGANSDYTF.

As regards this clone: Mouse names are used for the genes. The sequenced fragment ends 1 residue before the CDR3 boundary, so the rest is inferred from the germline J gene. The rearrangement joins TRBV19 to TRBJ2-4; tentatively, D is TRBD2 (5 bases). The CDR3 is 15 amino acids. CDR1 and CDR2 from the germline V gene are FNHDT and SITEND (reference sequence). The V end was cut by 0 bases, the J end by 0 bases, with 8 bases between. CDR3 bases read: TGTGCCAGCAGTATAGGTGGGGTTAGTCAAAACACCTTGTAC. It translates to CASSIGGVSQNTLY. The whole CDR3 region reads CASSIGGVSQNTLYF.

About this clone: Gene and germline names: mouse. Sequencing ends 1 residue short of the CDR3 end; the germline J gene provides the rest. The chain couples TRBV3 to TRBJ1-1; D unresolved. The V end lost 1 base, the J end lost 4 bases, and 4 bases lay between the germline ends. The length of the CDR3 is 12 residues. CDR1 is SNHLY and CDR2 is FYNGKV in the germline V gene (reference sequence). Here the CDR3 reads CASSLGGTEVFF. CDR3 bases read: TGTGCCAGCAGCTTAGGAGGCACAGAAGTCTTC.